In this sample, the clone carrying this T cell receptor (beta chain) turned up many times. The antigen remains undetermined. MiXCR, applied by TCRdb to the 5' RACE reads, yields one record per CDR3 protein. The sample includes approximately 400,000 distinct CDR3 sequences, roughly 25% of them seen just once. The data originate from a study of CD8 T cells in ankylosing spondylitis. General study points: Blood of patients with ankylosing spondylitis appeared to be characterized by a TCR beta motif of seven or eight highly homologous variants. Reactive arthritis synovial fluid and blood were previously reported to contain some motif variants. As for the disease-linked clones, they showed a CD8+ phenotype and occurred at relatively low frequencies in peripheral blood.

V was shortened by 2 bases and J by 3 bases, with 7 bases between the two germline ends. Germline V gene data show CDR1 as DFQATT and CDR2 as SNEGSKA (reference sequence). The CDR3 is made up of 12 amino acids. The sequencing sample was made of blood, either unsorted or a sorted T cell fraction (not recorded which). The receptor was isolated from a male donor with ankylosing spondylitis. This chain joins TRBV20-1 and TRBJ1-2, with D possibly TRBD1 on 6 matching bases. Here the CDR3 reads CSARNRDYGYTF. The CDR3 DNA reads TGCAGTGCTAGAAACAGGGACTATGGCTACACCTTC.